Listed here are 30 T cell receptor beta chains from one sample, sequenced in a study of T cell responses to AZD1222 COVID-19 vaccine (dated by TCRdb to the early 2020s). Libraries came from the immunoSEQ multiplex PCR assay. TCRdb took this table from immuneACCESS and kept in-frame rearrangements with V and J called. Such tables lack part of the clones; where checked against another copy, unresolved V genes explain under half of the gap, and the rest is unexplained. The sample table shows tens of thousands of clones, and 84% are seen once. The ten largest clones capture 9.8% of the sample. The meaning of the sample's time point label: baseline before first vaccination. The source was peripheral blood, collected on day 0 of AZD1222 vaccination. The source is an adult in good health.

The V gene is TRBV7-8, the J gene TRBJ2-7; the D is unclear. Trimming cost V 3 bases and J 3 bases, with 3 bases left between them. Germline V gene data show CDR1 as SGHVS and CDR2 as FQNEAQ. The CDR3 has 11 amino acids. CDR3 loop: CASSFSYEQYF. In DNA, the CDR3 is TGTGCCAGCAGCTTCAGCTACGAGCAGTACTTC.

This rearrangement joins TRBV7-2 to TRBJ2-2; D is undetermined. This CDR3 is built from 18 residues. Trimming took off 2 bases at V and 0 bases at J, with 16 bases between the two ends. Germline CDR1 is SGHTA and CDR2 is FQGNSA. The DNA of the CDR3 is TGTGCCAGCAGCTTATTTCTCGTGTGGGTGACGAACACCGGGGAGCTGTTTTTT. It translates to CASSLFLVWVTNTGELFF.

The rearrangement links TRBV28 to TRBJ1-2; TRBD1 is a possible D gene (6 bases). Trimming took 5 bases from V and 0 from J, leaving 13 bases between them. This CDR3 is 15 amino acids long. CDR1 MDHEN and CDR2 SYDVKM come from the germline V gene. The DNA of the CDR3 is TGTGCCAGCAGTCTCATACAGGGAACTAACTATGGCTACACCTTC. It specifies CASSLIQGTNYGYTF.

This clone occurred a few times. J is TRBJ2-2 and V is TRBV6-2 or TRBV6-3, with a tentative D call TRBD1 (5 bases). The CDR3 runs 18 residues. Per germline, CDR1 MNHEY and CDR2 SVGEGT. V lost 7 bases, J lost 0 bases, and 21 bases lay in between. The DNA for the CDR3 is TGTGCCAGCACCCCAGTGGAGACAGCCGACCCGAACACCGGGGAGCTGTTTTTT. It specifies CASTPVETADPNTGELFF.

This chain links TRBV5-1 with TRBJ2-3; TRBD2 agrees at 7 bases. V lost 0 bases, J lost 6 bases, and 13 bases stayed unmatched. CDR1 is SGHRS and CDR2 is YFSETQ in the germline V gene. The CDR3 sequence is 17 residues long. The CDR3 region has the DNA TGCGCCAGCAGCTTGGCCAGCACGGCAGCGGGGTCCGATACGCAGTATTTT. As protein: CASSLASTAAGSDTQYF.

The chain recombines TRBV27 with TRBJ2-2; TRBD2 aligns across 9 bases. This CDR3 contains 16 residues. Germline V gene data show CDR1 as MNHEY and CDR2 as SMNVEV (reference sequence). The junction had 11 bases not matched to a gene; V was cut back by 4 bases and J by 8 bases. CDR3 sequence reads: CASSSVAGVGTGELFF. CDR3 DNA sequence: TGTGCCAGCAGTTCAGTAGCGGGGGTGGGTACGGGGGAGCTGTTTTTT.

V and J are TRBV4-3 and TRBJ2-1; D tentatively fits TRBD1 or TRBD2 (5 bases each). There are 15 residues in the CDR3. The ends were cut back, 2 bases at V and 6 bases at J, with 14 bases in the middle. CDR1 is LGHNA, CDR2 YSLEER, per germline. This chain's CDR3 is CASSQKFAGTNEQFF. DNA of the CDR3: TGCGCCAGCAGCCAAAAGTTCGCAGGGACCAATGAGCAGTTCTTC.

The chain is built from TRBV30 and TRBJ1-1, with no clear D. From germline, CDR1 is GTSNPN and CDR2 SVGIG (reference sequence). The CDR3 is 13 amino acids. V lost 2 bases and J lost 0, with 7 bases in between. CDR3 DNA sequence: TGTGCCTGGAGTAAAAACATGAACACTGAAGCTTTCTTT. Translated: CAWSKNMNTEAFF.

The chain is built from TRBV6-2 or TRBV6-3 and TRBJ1-2; D possibly corresponds to TRBD1 (5 bases). The CDR3 spans 16 residues. The ends were cut back, 6 bases at V and 4 bases at J, with 21 bases in the middle. Germline V gene sequence: CDR1 MNHEY, CDR2 SVGEGT. The CDR3 DNA sequence: TGTGCCAGCAGCTCCGGGACGGGAATTCGAATCTATGGCTACACCTTC. Translation gives CASSSGTGIRIYGYTF.

The gene calls are TRBV23-1 and TRBJ1-6, with a tentative D call TRBD1 (5 bases). TRBV23-1 qualifies as an ORF whose function is uncertain. The V end lost 0 bases, the J end lost 6 bases, and 9 bases lay between the germline ends. This CDR3 is built from 15 residues. The CDR3 DNA reads as TGCGCCAGCAGTCAATCCCCAGGGCGTAATTCACCCCTCCACTTT. Amino acid sequence: CASSQSPGRNSPLHF.

This chain uses TRBV5-6 with TRBJ1-6; D gene uncertain. Per the germline V gene, CDR1 is SGHDT and CDR2 is YYEEEE. This CDR3 spans 14 amino acids. Trimming stripped 4 bases from V and 3 bases from J, with 8 bases between. The DNA of the CDR3 is TGTGCCAGCAGCCTCCAGCTCTATAATTCACCCCTCCACTTT. Its translation: CASSLQLYNSPLHF.

This sequence joins TRBV5-1 and TRBJ2-7; 8 bases are shared with TRBD2. Germline V gene data show CDR1 as SGHRS and CDR2 as YFSETQ. The CDR3 has 14 residues. V dropped 3 bases and J dropped 6; count of bases not matched to a gene: 8. For the CDR3, the DNA is TGCGCCAGCAGCTGGACCGGGACTAGTGGCGAGCAGTACTTC. Translating it yields CASSWTGTSGEQYF. The variable domain in full, completed from reference TRBV5-1 and TRBJ2-7, reads KAGVTQTPRYLIKTRGQQVTLSCSPISGHRSVSWYQQTPGQGLQFLFEYFSETQRNKGNFPGRFSGRQFSNSRSEMNVSTLELGDSALYLCASSWTGTSGEQYFGPGTRLTVT.

This rearrangement joins TRBV10-3 to TRBJ2-7; 7 bases match TRBD1. The CDR3 totals 14 residues. The V gene end was trimmed by 4 bases and the J gene end by 0 bases; junction bases not matched to a gene: 3. CDR1 and CDR2 (germline): ENHRY, SYGVKD. CDR3 in amino acids: CAISGQGSSYEQYF. CDR3 coding DNA: TGTGCCATCAGTGGACAGGGAAGCTCCTACGAGCAGTACTTC.

The gene calls are TRBV29-1 and TRBJ1-1; no firm D call. This CDR3 region has 13 residues. The germline gives CDR1 SQVTM, CDR2 ANQGSEA. The germline V and J ends were trimmed by 5 bases and 0 bases, with 10 bases remaining between them. CDR3 DNA: TGCAGCGTTCCCCGAGGGATGAACACTGAAGCTTTCTTT. This translates into CSVPRGMNTEAFF.

This clone occurred once. This chain joins TRBV4-2 and TRBJ1-2; maybe TRBD1 (5 bases). The CDR3 consists of 15 residues. With 1 base removed from V and 5 bases from J, the gap between germline ends came to 14 bases. The germline gives CDR1 LGHNA, CDR2 YNFKEQ. DNA for the CDR3: TGTGCCAGCAGCCAAGCTGGGACTGCCGCTTATGGCTACACCTTC. It codes for CASSQAGTAAYGYTF.

J is TRBJ1-1 and V is TRBV2; D gene uncertain. The CDR3 is 14 amino acids. The germline V and J ends were trimmed by 6 bases and 1 base, with 12 bases remaining between them. The germline V gene encodes CDR1 SNHLY and CDR2 FYNNEI. The CDR3 spells CASSFLTRNTEAFF. The CDR3 DNA reads as TGTGCCAGCAGCTTTCTGACACGGAACACTGAAGCTTTCTTT.

This chain connects TRBV5-4 to TRBJ1-2; a weak D match, TRBD1 (5 bases). V dropped 4 bases and J dropped 5 bases, with 15 bases sitting between them. The CDR3 spans 14 residues. Germline CDR1 SGHNT, CDR2 YYREEE (reference sequence). The CDR3: CASSLDPGQYGYTF. The CDR3, as DNA: TGTGCCAGCAGCCTTGACCCAGGGCAATATGGCTACACCTTC.

CDR3 in amino acids: CASSASTDTQYF. The CDR3 DNA is TGTGCCAGCTCCGCCTCCACAGATACGCAGTATTTT. The chain is built from TRBV18 and TRBJ2-3; D ambiguous. The germline V gene has CDR1 KGHSH and CDR2 LQKENI. The CDR3 has 12 amino acids. V dropped 6 bases and J dropped 2 bases, with 6 bases sitting between them.

The chain links TRBV28 to TRBJ1-5; D not resolved. The CDR3 has 14 residues. V lost 3 bases to trimming and J lost 5 bases, with 11 bases between them. Germline-derived CDR1 and CDR2 are MDHEN and SYDVKM. CDR3 amino acids: CASSFYRLDQPQHF. The CDR3 nucleotides are TGTGCCAGCAGTTTTTACAGATTAGATCAGCCCCAGCATTTT.

The chain has TRBV4-3 and TRBJ2-2, with 8 bases lining up with TRBD2. Trimming removed 4 bases from V and 7 bases from J; junction bases left unmatched: 11. The length of the CDR3 is 16 residues. Germline CDR1 LGHNA, CDR2 YSLEER. Here the CDR3 DNA reads TGCGCCAGCAGCCCTGCCCGGGGGGGCCCTTTCGGGGAGCTGTTTTTT. Translated, it gives CASSPARGGPFGELFF.

This chain joins TRBV6-2 or TRBV6-3 and TRBJ2-1; D gene uncertain. Trimming pared 2 bases from V and 6 bases from J, leaving 8 bases between. The germline CDR1 and CDR2 sequences are MNHEY and SVGEGT. The CDR3 consists of 13 residues. The CDR3 spells CASSYMSINEQFF. CDR3 sequence (DNA): TGTGCCAGCAGTTACATGTCCATCAATGAGCAGTTCTTC.

The V gene is TRBV19, the J gene TRBJ1-2; 8 nucleotides agree with TRBD1. This CDR3 region has 12 residues. Germline CDR1 LNHDA, CDR2 SQIVND (reference sequence). Unmatched junction bases numbered 8, after V lost 7 bases and J lost 10 bases. CDR3 nucleotides: TGTGCCAGTATGCTCCGACAGGGGCTCTACACCTTC. Amino acid sequence: CASMLRQGLYTF.

Here the CDR3 reads CASSLQGRPNQPQHF. CDR3 nucleotide sequence: TGTGCCAGCAGCTTGCAGGGGAGGCCTAATCAGCCCCAGCATTTT. The chain uses TRBV5-6 and TRBJ1-5, with D possibly being TRBD1 (6 bases). Germline V lookup: CDR1 SGHDT, CDR2 YYEEEE. V lost 1 base to trimming and J lost 4 bases, with 12 bases between them. This CDR3 contains 15 residues.

The rearrangement joins TRBV30 to TRBJ1-5; no reliable D call. Germline V gene data show CDR1 as GTSNPN and CDR2 as SVGIG (reference sequence). CDR3 size: 15 residues. Trimming removed 0 bases at V and 2 bases at J, with 11 bases between. The CDR3 region is CAWSVGPGGNQPQHF. The CDR3 nucleotides read TGTGCCTGGAGTGTAGGCCCCGGCGGCAATCAGCCCCAGCATTTT.

CDR3 region: CASSPPSGGAQYF. CDR3 bases: TGTGCCAGCAGCCCCCCATCGGGAGGGGCCCAGTACTTC. The V call is TRBV3-1 (or the pseudogene TRBV3-2), the J call TRBJ2-5; 8 bases align to TRBD2. This CDR3 contains 13 residues. With 4 bases clipped from V and 9 bases from J, the junction kept 7 bases outside the gene matches. Germline values: CDR1 LGHDT, CDR2 YNNKEL (reference sequence).

This clone occurred once. J is TRBJ2-7 and V is TRBV27, with TRBD1 matching over 10 bases. Germline V gives CDR1 MNHEY, CDR2 SMNVEV (reference sequence). Trimming at V came to 6 bases and at J to 3 bases, leaving 8 bases not matched to a gene. This CDR3 spans 15 amino acids. CDR3 in amino acids: CASRYTGQGGYEQYF. CDR3 DNA: TGTGCCAGCAGATACACCGGACAGGGGGGCTACGAGCAGTACTTC.

This chain connects TRBV19 to TRBJ2-2; D is possibly TRBD2 (5 bases). Per germline, CDR1 LNHDA and CDR2 SQIVND (reference sequence). The V and J ends lost 7 bases and 4 bases respectively, with 16 bases between them. This CDR3 contains 15 residues. CDR3 DNA: TGTGCCAGTATTTTTGGAGGTTGGTCCACCGGGGAGCTGTTTTTT. Its protein is CASIFGGWSTGELFF.

The gene calls are TRBV4-3 and TRBJ2-2, with 8 bases matching TRBD1. The V gene's germline CDR1 is LGHNA and CDR2 YSLEER. The CDR3 runs 15 residues. V lost 4 bases, J lost 4 bases, and 5 bases stayed unmatched. The CDR3 nucleotides are TGCGCCAGCAGCCCTGGGACAGGAGGCACCGGGGAGCTGTTTTTT. Translating gives CASSPGTGGTGELFF.

The sample holds one count of this clone. The J gene is TRBJ2-3, the V gene TRBV27, with 12 bases matching TRBD2. Trimming at V came to 7 bases and at J to 5 bases, leaving 7 bases not matched to a gene. CDR1 is MNHEY and CDR2 is SMNVEV in the germline V gene (reference sequence). This CDR3 is 15 amino acids long. The CDR3 DNA is TGTGCCAGCATCCCTCTAGCGGGGGGGCTAGATACGCAGTATTTT. Translated: CASIPLAGGLDTQYF.

This chain joins TRBV30 and TRBJ1-2; 10 nucleotides line up with TRBD1. The CDR3 loop spans 16 amino acids. Trimming cost V 0 bases and J 11 bases; bases outside gene matches: 15. Germline CDR1 is GTSNPN and CDR2 is SVGIG (reference sequence). The CDR3 is CAWSVGTGAYMGHYTF. The CDR3 DNA is TGTGCCTGGAGTGTCGGGACAGGGGCCTACATGGGCCATTACACCTTC.